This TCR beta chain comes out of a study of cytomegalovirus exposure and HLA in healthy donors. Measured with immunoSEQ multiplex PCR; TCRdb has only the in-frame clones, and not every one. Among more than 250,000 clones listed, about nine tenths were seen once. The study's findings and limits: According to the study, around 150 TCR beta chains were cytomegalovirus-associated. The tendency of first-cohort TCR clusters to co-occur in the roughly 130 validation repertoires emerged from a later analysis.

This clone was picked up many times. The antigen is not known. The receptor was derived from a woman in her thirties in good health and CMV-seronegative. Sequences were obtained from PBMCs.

The CDR3 nucleotides are TGTGCCAGTAGTAATCAAGGGGCCGGCAATCAGCCCCAGCATTTT. Protein sequence: CASSNQGAGNQPQHF. The chain is built from TRBV19 and TRBJ1-5, with D possibly being TRBD1 (5 bases). V shed 4 bases and J shed 2 bases, with 12 bases lying between them. The CDR3 covers 15 residues. Germline lookup yields CDR1 LNHDA and CDR2 SQIVND (reference sequence).